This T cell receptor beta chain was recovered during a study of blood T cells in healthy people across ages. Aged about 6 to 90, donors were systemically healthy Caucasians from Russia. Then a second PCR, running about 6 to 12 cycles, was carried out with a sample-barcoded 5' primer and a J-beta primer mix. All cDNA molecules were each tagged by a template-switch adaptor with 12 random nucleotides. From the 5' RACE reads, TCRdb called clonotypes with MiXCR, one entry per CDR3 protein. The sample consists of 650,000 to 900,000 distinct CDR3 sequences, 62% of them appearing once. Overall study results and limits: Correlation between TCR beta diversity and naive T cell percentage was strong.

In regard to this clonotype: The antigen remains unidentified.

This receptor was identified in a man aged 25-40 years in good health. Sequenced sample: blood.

The CDR3, as DNA: TGTGCCAGCAGCTCTATGGCGGGGGGATACAATGAGCAGTTCTTC. Translation gives CASSSMAGGYNEQFF. The chain has TRBV7-3 and TRBJ2-1, with TRBD2 matching 8 bases. V lost 4 bases to trimming and J lost 4 bases; unmatched junction nucleotides: 6. The germline V gene has CDR1 SGHTA and CDR2 FQGTGA. The CDR3 is 15 residues long.